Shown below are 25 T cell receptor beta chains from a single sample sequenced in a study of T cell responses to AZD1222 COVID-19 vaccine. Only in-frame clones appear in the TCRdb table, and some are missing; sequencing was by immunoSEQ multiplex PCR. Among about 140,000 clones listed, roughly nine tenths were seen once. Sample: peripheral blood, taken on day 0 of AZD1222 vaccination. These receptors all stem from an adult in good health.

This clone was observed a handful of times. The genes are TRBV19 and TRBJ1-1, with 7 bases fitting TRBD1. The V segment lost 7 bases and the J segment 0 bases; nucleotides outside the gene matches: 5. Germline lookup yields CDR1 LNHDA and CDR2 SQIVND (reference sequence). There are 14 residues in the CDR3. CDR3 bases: TGTGCCAGTATCGACAGGGTCGTGAACACTGAAGCTTTCTTT. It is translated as CASIDRVVNTEAFF.

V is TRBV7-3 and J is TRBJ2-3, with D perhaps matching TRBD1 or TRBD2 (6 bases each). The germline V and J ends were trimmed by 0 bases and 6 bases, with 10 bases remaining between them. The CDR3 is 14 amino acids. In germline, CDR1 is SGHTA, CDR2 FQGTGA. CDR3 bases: TGTGCCAGCAGCTTAACGAGAGGGGGGGATACGCAGTATTTT. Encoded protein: CASSLTRGGDTQYF.

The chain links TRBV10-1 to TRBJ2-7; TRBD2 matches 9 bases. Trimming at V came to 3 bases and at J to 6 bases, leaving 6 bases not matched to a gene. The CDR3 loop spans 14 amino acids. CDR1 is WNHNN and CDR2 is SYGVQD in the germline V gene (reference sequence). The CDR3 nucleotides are TGCGCCAGCAGTGATCGCGGGAGGGCCAGCGAGCAGTACTTC. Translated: CASSDRGRASEQYF.

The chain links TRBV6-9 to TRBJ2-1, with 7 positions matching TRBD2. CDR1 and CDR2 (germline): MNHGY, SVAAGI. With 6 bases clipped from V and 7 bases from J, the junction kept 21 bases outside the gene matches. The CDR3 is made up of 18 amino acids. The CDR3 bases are TGTGCCAGCAGGCCCTCTAGGGGAGGGCCGATATATGGTAATGAGCAGTTCTTC. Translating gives CASRPSRGGPIYGNEQFF.

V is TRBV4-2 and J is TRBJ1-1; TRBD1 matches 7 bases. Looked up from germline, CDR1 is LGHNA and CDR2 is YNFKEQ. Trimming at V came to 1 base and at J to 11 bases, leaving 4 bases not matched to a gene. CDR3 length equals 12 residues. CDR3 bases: TGTGCCAGCAGCCAAGTAACAGGGGTCGCTTTCTTT. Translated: CASSQVTGVAFF.

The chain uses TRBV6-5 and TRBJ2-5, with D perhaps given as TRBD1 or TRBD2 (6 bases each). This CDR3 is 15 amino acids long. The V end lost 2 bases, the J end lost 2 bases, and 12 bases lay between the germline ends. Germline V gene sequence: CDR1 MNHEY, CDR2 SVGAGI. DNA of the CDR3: TGTGCCAGCAGTTACCGGCAGGGGACTCAAGAGACCCAGTACTTC. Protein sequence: CASSYRQGTQETQYF.

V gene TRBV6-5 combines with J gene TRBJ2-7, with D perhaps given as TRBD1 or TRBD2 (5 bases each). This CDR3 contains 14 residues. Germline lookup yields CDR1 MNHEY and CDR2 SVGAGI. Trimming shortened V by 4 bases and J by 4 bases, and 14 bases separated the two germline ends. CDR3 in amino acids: CASSFPNWGYEQYF. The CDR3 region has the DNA TGTGCCAGCAGTTTCCCGAATTGGGGGTACGAGCAGTACTTC.

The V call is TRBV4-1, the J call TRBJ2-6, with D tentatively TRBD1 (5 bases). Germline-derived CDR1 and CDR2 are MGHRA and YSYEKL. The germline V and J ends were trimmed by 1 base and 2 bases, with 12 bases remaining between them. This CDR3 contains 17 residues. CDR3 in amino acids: CASSQGVTATGANVLTF. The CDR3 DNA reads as TGCGCCAGCAGCCAAGGGGTGACAGCAACTGGGGCCAACGTCCTGACTTTC.

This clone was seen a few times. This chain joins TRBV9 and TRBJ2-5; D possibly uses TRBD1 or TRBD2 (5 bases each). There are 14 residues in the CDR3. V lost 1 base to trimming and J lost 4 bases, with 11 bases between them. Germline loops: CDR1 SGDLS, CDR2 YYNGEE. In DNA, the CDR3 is TGTGCCAGCAGCGTAACGGGGCTCACAGAGACCCAGTACTTC. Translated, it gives CASSVTGLTETQYF.

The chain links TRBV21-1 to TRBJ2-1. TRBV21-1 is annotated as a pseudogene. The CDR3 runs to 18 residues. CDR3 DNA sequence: TGTGCCAGCAGCAAAGGATGCGTCCCAGGGGAGGAGTACAATGAGCAGTTCTTC. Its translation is CASSKGCVPGEEYNEQFF.

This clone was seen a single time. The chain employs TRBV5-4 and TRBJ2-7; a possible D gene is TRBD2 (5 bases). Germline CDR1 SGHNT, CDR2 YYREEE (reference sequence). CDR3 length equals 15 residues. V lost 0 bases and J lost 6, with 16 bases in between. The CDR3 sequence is CASSLVGVSRVEQYF. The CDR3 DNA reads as TGTGCCAGCAGCTTGGTGGGAGTCTCTAGGGTCGAGCAGTACTTC.

The CDR3 sequence: CASSPGVPFDEQFF. The CDR3 coding sequence is TGTGCCAGCAGCCCAGGGGTCCCGTTTGATGAGCAGTTCTTC. This chain links TRBV3-1 (or the pseudogene TRBV3-2) with TRBJ2-1; perhaps TRBD1 as D (6 bases). The V end was cut by 4 bases, the J end by 8 bases, with 15 bases between. This CDR3 has 14 amino acids. Germline CDR1 LGHDT, CDR2 YNNKEL (reference sequence).

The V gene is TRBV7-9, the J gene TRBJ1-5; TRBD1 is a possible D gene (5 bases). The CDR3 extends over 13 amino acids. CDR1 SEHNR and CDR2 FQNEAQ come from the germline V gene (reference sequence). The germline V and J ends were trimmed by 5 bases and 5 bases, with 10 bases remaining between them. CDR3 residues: CASSPDSYQPQHF. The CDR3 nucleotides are TGTGCCAGCAGCCCCGACAGTTATCAGCCCCAGCATTTT.

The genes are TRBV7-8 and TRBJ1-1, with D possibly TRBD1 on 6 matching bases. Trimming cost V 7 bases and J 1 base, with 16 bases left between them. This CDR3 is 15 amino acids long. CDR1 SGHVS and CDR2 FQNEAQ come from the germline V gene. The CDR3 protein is CASNPEGTRNTEAFF. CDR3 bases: TGTGCCAGCAACCCCGAAGGGACACGGAACACTGAAGCTTTCTTT.

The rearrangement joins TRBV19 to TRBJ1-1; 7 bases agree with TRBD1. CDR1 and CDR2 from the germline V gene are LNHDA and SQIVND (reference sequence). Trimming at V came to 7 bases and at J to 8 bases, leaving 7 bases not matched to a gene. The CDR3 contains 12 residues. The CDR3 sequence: CASNRQGGEAFF. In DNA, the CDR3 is TGTGCCAGTAACAGACAGGGCGGGGAAGCTTTCTTT.

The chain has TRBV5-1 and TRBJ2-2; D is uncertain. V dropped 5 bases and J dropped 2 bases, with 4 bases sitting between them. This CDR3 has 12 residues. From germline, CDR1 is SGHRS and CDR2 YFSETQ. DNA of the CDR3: TGCGCCAGCAGGACTAACACCGGGGAGCTGTTTTTT. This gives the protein CASRTNTGELFF.

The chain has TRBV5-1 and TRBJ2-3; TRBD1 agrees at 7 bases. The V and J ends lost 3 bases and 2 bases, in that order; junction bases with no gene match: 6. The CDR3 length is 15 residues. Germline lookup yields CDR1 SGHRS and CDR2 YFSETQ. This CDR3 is CASSSDRVSTDTQYF. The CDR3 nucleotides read TGCGCCAGCAGCTCAGACAGGGTGTCCACAGATACGCAGTATTTT.

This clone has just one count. CDR3: CASSSSGVTGVEPQHF. In DNA form, the CDR3 reads TGTGCCAGCAGTTCCTCCGGGGTGACCGGGGTTGAGCCCCAGCATTTT. The chain links TRBV7-9 to TRBJ1-5; unclear D gene. V was trimmed by 6 bases and J by 8 bases, leaving 23 bases between them. Germline CDR1 is SEHNR and CDR2 is FQNEAQ (reference sequence). The CDR3 has 16 amino acids.

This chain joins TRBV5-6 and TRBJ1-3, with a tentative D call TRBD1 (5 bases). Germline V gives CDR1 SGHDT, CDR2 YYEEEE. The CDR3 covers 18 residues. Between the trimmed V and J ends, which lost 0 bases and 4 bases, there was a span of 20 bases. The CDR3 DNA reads TGTGCCAGCAGCTTGGGTTCAAGTGGGGCAGCCCCCGGAAACACCATATATTTT. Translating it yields CASSLGSSGAAPGNTIYF.

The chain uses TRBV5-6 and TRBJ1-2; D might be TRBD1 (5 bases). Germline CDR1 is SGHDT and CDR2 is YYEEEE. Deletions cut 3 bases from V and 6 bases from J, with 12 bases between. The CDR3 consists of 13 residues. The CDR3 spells CASSSGLRNGYTF. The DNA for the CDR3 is TGTGCCAGCAGCTCGGGACTGCGTAATGGCTACACCTTC.

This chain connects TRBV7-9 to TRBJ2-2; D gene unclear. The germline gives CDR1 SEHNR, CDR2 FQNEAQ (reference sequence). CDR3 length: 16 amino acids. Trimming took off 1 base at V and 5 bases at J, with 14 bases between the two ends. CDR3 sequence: CASSLDAFFGTGELFF. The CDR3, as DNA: TGTGCCAGCAGCTTAGATGCGTTCTTTGGAACCGGGGAGCTGTTTTTT. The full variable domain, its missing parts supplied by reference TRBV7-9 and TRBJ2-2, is DTGVSQNPRHKITKRGQNVTFRCDPISEHNRLYWYRQTLGQGPEFLTYFQNEAQLEKSRLLSDRFSAERPKGSFSTLEIQRTEQGDSAMYLCASSLDAFFGTGELFFGEGSRLTVL.

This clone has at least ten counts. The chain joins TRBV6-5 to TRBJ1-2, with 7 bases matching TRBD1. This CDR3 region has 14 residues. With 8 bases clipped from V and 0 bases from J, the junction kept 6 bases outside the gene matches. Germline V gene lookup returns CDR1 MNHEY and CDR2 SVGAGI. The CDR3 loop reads CASGQGGANYGYTF. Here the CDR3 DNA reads TGTGCCAGCGGTCAGGGGGGAGCTAACTATGGCTACACCTTC.

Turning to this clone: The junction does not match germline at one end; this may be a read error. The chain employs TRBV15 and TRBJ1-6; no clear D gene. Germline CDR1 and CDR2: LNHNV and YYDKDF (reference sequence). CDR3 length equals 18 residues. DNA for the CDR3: TGTGCCACCACCAGACACGACCCTACGAGCTCCTATAATTCACCCCTCCACTTT. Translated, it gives CATTRHDPTSSYNSPLHF. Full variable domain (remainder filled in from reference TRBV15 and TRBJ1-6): DAMVIQNPRYQVTQFGKPVTLSCSQTLNHNVMYWYQQKSSQAPKLLFHYYDKDFNNEADTPDNFQSRRPNTSFCFLDIRSPGLGDTAMYLCATTRHDPTSSYNSPLHFGNGTRLTVT.

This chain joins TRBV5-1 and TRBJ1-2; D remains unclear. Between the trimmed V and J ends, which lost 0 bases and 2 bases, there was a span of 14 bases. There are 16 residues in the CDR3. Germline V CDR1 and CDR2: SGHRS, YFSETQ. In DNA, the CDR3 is TGCGCCAGCAGCTTGGATGGCTGGGGTCCCAACTATGGCTACACCTTC. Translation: CASSLDGWGPNYGYTF.

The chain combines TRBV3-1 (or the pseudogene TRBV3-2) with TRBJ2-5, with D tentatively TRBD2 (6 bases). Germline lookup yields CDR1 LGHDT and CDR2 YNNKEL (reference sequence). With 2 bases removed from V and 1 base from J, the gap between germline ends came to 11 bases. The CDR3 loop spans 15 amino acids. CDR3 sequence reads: CASSQTLAPQETQYF. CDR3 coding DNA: TGTGCCAGCAGCCAAACCCTAGCGCCCCAAGAGACCCAGTACTTC.